The rows below give T cell receptor beta chains drawn from one sample of a study of CD8 T cells in ankylosing spondylitis. Via MiXCR, TCRdb re-called the 5' RACE reads, giving one row per CDR3 protein. The sample yields around 490,000 distinct CDR3 sequences, approximately 5.3% seen once. The sample consisted of blood, either unsorted or a sorted T cell fraction (not recorded which). Receptors originate from a male donor with ankylosing spondylitis. Each CDR3 is given with its conserved first and last residue. The D gene is left open where the match is weak. Size is omitted from some rows. Given values are once, few, many or a class for expanded clones.

V gene	J gene	clone size	D gene	CDR3 DNA	CDR3 protein
TRBV7-2	TRBJ1-1	many	-	TGTGCCAGCAGCTTAAGGCAGTTCAACACTGAAGCTTTCTTT	CASSLRQFNTEAFF
TRBV6-6	TRBJ1-1	many	TRBD1	TGTGCCAGCAACGTAGGACAGGGAGGAGCTTTCTTT	CASNVGQGGAFF
TRBV20-1	TRBJ1-1	many	-	TGCAGTGCCCCGATCGGGGGGCTGAACACTGAAGCTTTCTTT	CSAPIGGLNTEAFF
TRBV9	TRBJ2-7	-	-	TGTGCCAGCAGCGTCGAGGGGGGCTCCTACGAGCAGTACTTC	CASSVEGGSYEQYF
TRBV4-1	TRBJ1-1	many	TRBD1	TGCGCCAGCAGCAAACAGGGGGCGACTGAAGCTTTCTTT	CASSKQGATEAFF
TRBV11-1	TRBJ2-5	-	TRBD1	TGTGCCAGCAGCTCCTGGGACAGAGAGGTAGAGACCCAGTACTTC	CASSSWDREVETQYF
TRBV6-1	TRBJ2-7	few	TRBD1	TGTGCCAGCAGTCGAAGTGGGACAGGGGGCTACGAGCAGTACTTC	CASSRSGTGGYEQYF
TRBV6-1	TRBJ1-1	many	-	TGTGCCAGCAAACCTTCCCGCGTGAACACTGAAGCTTTCTTT	CASKPSRVNTEAFF
TRBV6-2/TRBV6-3	TRBJ2-5	-	-	TGTGCCAGCAGCCTACTAATTCAAGAGACCCAGTACTTC	CASSLLIQETQYF
TRBV7-6	TRBJ2-5	few	-	TGTGCCAGCAGCACGGGGACAAAGAGGGCAAAGACCCAGTACTTC	CASSTGTKRAKTQYF
TRBV20-1	TRBJ1-5	many	-	TGCAGTGCTAGAGAGGGACATTATAGCAATCAGCCCCAGCATTTT	CSAREGHYSNQPQHF
TRBV5-1	TRBJ2-2	few	TRBD1	TGCGCCAGCAGCAGCCAAGGACAGGGAAACACCGGGGAGCTGTTTTTT	CASSSQGQGNTGELFF
TRBV28	TRBJ2-1	many	-	TGTGCCAGCAGTTCCGGGGCGGGCTCCTACAATGAGCAGTTCTTC	CASSSGAGSYNEQFF
TRBV5-1	TRBJ2-5	few	-	TGCGCCAGCAGCTTGACGGTCGCGATACAAGAGACCCAGTACTTC	CASSLTVAIQETQYF
TRBV11-1	TRBJ1-2	-	TRBD1	TGTGCCAGCAGACGGGACAGGGCCGGCTATGGCTACACCTTC	CASRRDRAGYGYTF
TRBV7-2	TRBJ2-7	many	-	TGTGCCAGCAGCTCTCAGGGGGGGTCGGCCTACGAGCAGTACTTC	CASSSQGGSAYEQYF
TRBV7-3	TRBJ2-1	many	TRBD2	TGTGCCAGCAGCTTGCTAGCGGGGGTGGATGAGCAGTTCTTC	CASSLLAGVDEQFF
TRBV12-3/TRBV12-4	TRBJ2-1	many	-	TGTGCCAGCAGAAACAGGGTGAATGAGCAGTTCTTC	CASRNRVNEQFF
TRBV27	TRBJ1-1	many	TRBD1	TGTGCCAGCCACTCCGGGACAGGGATTCGAGCTTTCTTT	CASHSGTGIRAFF
TRBV4-1	TRBJ1-2	many	TRBD1	TGCGCCAGCAGCCGGGTCGGGACAGGGAATGGCTACACCTTC	CASSRVGTGNGYTF
TRBV29-1	TRBJ1-4	many	-	TGCAGCGTTGGGCAGGGAGTTGAAAAACTGTTTTTT	CSVGQGVEKLFF
TRBV27	TRBJ1-2	many	TRBD1	TGTGCCAGCGCCTCCTCGACAGGGGCCCTCCTAGGCTACACCTTC	CASASSTGALLGYTF
TRBV5-1	TRBJ2-3	-	-	TGCGCCAGCAGCTTTTGGAAAAACACAGATACGCAGTATTTT	CASSFWKNTDTQYF
TRBV7-9	TRBJ2-7	many	-	TGTGCCAGCAGCCAAAGTGGCAGCCACTACGAGCAGTACTTC	CASSQSGSHYEQYF